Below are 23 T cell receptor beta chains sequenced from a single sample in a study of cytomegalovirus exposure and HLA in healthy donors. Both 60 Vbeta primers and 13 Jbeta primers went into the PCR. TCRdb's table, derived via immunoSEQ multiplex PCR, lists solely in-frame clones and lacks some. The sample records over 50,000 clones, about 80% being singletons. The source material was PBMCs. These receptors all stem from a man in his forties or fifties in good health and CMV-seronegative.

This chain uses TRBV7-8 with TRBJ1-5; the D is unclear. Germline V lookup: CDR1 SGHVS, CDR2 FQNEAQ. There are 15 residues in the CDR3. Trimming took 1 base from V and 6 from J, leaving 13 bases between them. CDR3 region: CASSLEGRQSQPQHF. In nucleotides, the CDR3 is TGTGCCAGCAGCTTAGAAGGGAGGCAAAGTCAGCCCCAGCATTTT. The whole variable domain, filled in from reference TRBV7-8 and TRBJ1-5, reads GAGVSQSPRYKVAKRGQDVALRCDPISGHVSLFWYQQALGQGPEFLTYFQNEAQLDKSGLPSDRFFAERPEGSVSTLKIQRTQQEDSAVYLCASSLEGRQSQPQHFGDGTRLSIL.

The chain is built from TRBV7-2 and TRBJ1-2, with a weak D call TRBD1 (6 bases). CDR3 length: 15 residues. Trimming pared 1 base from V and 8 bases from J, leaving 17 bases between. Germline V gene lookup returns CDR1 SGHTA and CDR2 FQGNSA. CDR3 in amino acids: CASSLGGLLGRGYTF. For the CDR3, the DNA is TGTGCCAGCAGCTTAGGGGGGCTCCTCGGGAGGGGCTACACCTTC.

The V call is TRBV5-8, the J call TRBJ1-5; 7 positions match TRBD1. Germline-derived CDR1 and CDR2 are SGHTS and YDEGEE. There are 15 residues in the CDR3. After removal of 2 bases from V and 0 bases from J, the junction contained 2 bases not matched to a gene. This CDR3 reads CASSFGTDSNQPQHF. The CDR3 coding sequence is TGTGCCAGCAGCTTCGGGACAGATAGCAATCAGCCCCAGCATTTT.

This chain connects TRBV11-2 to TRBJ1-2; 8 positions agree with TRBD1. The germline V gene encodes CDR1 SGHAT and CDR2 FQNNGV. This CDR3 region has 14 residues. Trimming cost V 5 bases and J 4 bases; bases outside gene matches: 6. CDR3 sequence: CASSRDRGLYGYTF. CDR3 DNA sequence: TGTGCCAGCAGCCGCGACAGGGGTCTCTATGGCTACACCTTC.

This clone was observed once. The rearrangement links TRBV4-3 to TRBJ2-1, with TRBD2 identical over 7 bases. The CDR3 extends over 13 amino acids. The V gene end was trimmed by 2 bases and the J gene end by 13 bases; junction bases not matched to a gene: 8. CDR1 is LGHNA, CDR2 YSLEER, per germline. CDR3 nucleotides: TGCGCCAGCAGCCAACGGGGAGGGTTCCCTCAGTTCTTC. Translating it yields CASSQRGGFPQFF.

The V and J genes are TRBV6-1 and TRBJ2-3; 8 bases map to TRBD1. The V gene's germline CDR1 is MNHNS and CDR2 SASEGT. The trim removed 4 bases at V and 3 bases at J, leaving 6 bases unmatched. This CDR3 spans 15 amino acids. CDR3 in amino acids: CASSVQQGGTDTQYF. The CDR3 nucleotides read TGTGCCAGCAGTGTCCAACAGGGGGGAACAGATACGCAGTATTTT.

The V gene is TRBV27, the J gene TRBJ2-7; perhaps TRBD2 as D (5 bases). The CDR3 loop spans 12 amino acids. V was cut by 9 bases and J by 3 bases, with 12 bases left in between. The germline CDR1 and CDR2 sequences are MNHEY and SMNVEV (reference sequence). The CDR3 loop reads CARRTGDYEQYV. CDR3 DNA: TGTGCCAGGCGGACTGGGGACTACGAGCAGTACGTC.

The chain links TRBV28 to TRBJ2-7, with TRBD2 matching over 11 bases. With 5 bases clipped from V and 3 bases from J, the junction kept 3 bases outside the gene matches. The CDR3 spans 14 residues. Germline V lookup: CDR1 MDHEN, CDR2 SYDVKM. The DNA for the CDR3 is TGTGCCAGCAGTCTCGGACTAGCGGGCTACGAGCAGTACGTC. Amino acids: CASSLGLAGYEQYV.

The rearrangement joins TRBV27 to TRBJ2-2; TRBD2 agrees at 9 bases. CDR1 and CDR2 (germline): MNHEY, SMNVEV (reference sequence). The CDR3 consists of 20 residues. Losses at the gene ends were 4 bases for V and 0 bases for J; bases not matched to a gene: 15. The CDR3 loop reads CASSSISSAGGLPNTGELFF. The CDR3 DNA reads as TGTGCCAGCAGTTCCATTTCGTCGGCGGGGGGGTTGCCGAACACCGGGGAGCTGTTTTTT.

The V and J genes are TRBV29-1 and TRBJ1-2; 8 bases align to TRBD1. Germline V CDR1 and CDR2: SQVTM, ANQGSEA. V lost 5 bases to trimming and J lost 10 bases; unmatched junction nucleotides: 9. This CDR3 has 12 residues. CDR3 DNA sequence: TGCAGCGTTACACTCGGACAGGGAGCCTACACCTTC. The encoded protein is CSVTLGQGAYTF. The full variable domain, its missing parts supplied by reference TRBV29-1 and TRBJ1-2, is SAVISQKPSRDICQRGTSLTIQCQVDSQVTMMFWYRQQPGQSLTLIATANQGSEATYESGFVIDKFPISRPNLTFSTLTVSNMSPEDSSIYLCSVTLGQGAYTFGSGTRLTVV.

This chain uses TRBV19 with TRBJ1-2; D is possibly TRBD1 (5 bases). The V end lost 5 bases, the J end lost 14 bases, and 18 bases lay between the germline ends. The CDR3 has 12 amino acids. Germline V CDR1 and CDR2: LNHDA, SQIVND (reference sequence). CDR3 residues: CASSSLTGLGTF. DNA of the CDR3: TGTGCCAGTAGTTCGCTTACAGGTCTGGGAACCTTC. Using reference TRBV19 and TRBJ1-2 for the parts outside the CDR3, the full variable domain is DGGITQSPKYLFRKEGQNVTLSCEQNLNHDAMYWYRQDPGQGLRLIYYSQIVNDFQKGDIAEGYSVSREKKESFPLTVTSAQKNPTAFYLCASSSLTGLGTFGSGTRLTVV.

The CDR3 sequence: CASSLGQNNSPLHF. DNA for the CDR3: TGCGCCAGCAGCTTGGGACAGAATAATTCACCCCTCCACTTT. The chain is built from TRBV5-1 and TRBJ1-6, with a tentative D call TRBD1 (5 bases). CDR3 size: 14 residues. Trimming stripped 0 bases from V and 5 bases from J, with 6 bases between. Germline CDR1 and CDR2: SGHRS and YFSETQ.

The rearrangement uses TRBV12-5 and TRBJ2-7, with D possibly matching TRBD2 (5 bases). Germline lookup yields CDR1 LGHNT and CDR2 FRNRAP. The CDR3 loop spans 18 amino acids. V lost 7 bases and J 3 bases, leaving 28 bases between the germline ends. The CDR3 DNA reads TGTGCTAGTGCCTTCGGGCCGGTCGGCAGCCAGAGGGACTACGAGCAGTACGTC. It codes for CASAFGPVGSQRDYEQYV.

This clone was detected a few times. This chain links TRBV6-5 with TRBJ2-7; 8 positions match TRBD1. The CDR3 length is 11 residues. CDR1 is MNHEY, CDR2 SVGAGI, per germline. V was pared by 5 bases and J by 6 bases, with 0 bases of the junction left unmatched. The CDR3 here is CASSDRGEQYF. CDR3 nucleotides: TGTGCCAGCAGTGACAGGGGCGAGCAGTACTTC.

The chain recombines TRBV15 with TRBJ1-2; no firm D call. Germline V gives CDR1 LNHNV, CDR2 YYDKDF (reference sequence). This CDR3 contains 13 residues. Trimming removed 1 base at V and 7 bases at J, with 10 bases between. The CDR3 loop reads CATSRATPGGYTF. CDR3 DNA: TGTGCCACCAGCAGAGCCACGCCGGGTGGCTACACCTTC.

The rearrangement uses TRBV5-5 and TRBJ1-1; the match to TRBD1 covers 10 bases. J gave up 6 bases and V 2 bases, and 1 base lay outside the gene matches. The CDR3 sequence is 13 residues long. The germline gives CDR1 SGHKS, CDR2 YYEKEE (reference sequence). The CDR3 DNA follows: TGTGCCAGCAGCTTTGGGACAGGGGCTGAAGCTTTCTTT. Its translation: CASSFGTGAEAFF.

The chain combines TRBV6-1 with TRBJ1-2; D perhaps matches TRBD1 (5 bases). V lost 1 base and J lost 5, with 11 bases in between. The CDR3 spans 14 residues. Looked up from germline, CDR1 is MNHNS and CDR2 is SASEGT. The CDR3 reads CASSEGTNRYGYTF. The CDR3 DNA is TGTGCCAGCAGTGAAGGGACAAACCGGTATGGCTACACCTTC.

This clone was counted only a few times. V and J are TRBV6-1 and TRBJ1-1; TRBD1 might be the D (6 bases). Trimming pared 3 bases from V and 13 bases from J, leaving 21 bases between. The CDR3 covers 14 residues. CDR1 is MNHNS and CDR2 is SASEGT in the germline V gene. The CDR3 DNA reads TGTGCCAGCAGTGACGCCGGGGCCTTGATAGGGGGTTTCTTT. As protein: CASSDAGALIGGFF.

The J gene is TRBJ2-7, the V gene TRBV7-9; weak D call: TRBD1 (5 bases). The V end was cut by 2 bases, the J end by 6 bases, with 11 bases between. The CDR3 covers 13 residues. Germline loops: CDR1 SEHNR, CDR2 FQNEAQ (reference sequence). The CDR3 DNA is TGTGCCAGCAGCTTACGGGTCAGGGCCGAGCAGTACGTC. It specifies CASSLRVRAEQYV.

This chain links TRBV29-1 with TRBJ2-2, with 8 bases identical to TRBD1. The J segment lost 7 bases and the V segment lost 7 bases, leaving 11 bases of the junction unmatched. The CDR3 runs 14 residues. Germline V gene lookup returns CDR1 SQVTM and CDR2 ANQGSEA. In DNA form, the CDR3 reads TGCAGCGCAGAGGGCCAGGGGGCGGGCGGGGAGCTGTTTTTT. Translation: CSAEGQGAGGELFF.

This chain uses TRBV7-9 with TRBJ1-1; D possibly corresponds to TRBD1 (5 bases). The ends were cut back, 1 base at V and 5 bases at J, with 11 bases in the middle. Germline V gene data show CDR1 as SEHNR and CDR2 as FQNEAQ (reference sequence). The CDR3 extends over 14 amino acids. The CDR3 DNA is TGTGCCAGCAGCTTAGGACAGTTTGATACTGAAGCTTTCTTT. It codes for CASSLGQFDTEAFF. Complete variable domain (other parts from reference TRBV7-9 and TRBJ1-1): DTGVSQNPRHKITKRGQNVTFRCDPISEHNRLYWYRQTLGQGPEFLTYFQNEAQLEKSRLLSDRFSAERPKGSFSTLEIQRTEQGDSAMYLCASSLGQFDTEAFFGQGTRLTVV.

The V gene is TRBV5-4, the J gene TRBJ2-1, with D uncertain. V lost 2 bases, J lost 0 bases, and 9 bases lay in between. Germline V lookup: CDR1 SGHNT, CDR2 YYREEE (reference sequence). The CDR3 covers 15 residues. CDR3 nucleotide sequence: TGTGCCAGCAGCTTCGAGGTCAGCTCCTACAATGAGCAGTTCTTC. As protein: CASSFEVSSYNEQFF.

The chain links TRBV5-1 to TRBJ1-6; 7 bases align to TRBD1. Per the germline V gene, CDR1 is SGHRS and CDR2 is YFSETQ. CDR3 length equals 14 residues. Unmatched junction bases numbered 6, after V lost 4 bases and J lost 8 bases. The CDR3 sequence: CASSPTGTDSPLHF. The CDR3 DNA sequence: TGCGCCAGCAGCCCGACAGGGACCGATTCACCCCTCCACTTT.